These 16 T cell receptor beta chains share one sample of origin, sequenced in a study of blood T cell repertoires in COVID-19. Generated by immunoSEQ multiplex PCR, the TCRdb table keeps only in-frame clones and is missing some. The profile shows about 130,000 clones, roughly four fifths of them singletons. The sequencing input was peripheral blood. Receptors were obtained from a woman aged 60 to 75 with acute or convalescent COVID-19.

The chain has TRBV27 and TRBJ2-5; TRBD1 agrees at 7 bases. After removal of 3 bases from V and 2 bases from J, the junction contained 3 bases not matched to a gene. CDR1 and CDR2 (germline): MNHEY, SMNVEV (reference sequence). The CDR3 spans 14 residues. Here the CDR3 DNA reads TGTGCCAGCAGTTTCTTGGACAGGCAAGAGACCCAGTACTTC. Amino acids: CASSFLDRQETQYF.

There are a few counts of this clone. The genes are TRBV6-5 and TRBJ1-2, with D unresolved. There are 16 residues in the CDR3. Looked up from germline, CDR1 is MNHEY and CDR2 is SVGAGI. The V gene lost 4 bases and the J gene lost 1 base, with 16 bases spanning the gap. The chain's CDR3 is CASSFSGGKINYGYTF. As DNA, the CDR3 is TGTGCCAGCAGTTTCTCGGGAGGGAAGATTAACTATGGCTACACCTTC.

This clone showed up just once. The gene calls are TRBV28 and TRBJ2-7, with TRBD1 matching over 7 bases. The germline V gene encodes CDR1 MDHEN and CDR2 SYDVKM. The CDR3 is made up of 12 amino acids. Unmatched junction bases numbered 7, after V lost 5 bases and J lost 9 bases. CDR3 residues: CASSTTGLPQYV. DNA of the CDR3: TGTGCCAGCAGTACGACAGGGCTACCGCAGTACGTC.

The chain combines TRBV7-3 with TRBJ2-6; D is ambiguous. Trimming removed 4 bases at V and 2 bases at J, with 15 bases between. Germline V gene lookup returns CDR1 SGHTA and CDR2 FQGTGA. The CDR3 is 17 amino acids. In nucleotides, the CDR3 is TGTGCCAGCAGCTCCCCCCCTAATAACCCTGGGGCCAACGTCCTGACTTTC. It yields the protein CASSSPPNNPGANVLTF.

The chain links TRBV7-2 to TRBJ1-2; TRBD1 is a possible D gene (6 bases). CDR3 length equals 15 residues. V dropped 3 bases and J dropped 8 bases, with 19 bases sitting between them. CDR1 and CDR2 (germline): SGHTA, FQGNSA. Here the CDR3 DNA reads TGTGCCAGCAGCTTTTGGACAGCCAGGGTAATAGGCTACACCTTC. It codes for CASSFWTARVIGYTF.

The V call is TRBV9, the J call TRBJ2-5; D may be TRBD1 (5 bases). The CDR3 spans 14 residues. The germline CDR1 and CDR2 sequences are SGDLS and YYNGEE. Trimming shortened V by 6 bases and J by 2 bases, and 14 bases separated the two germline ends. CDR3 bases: TGTGCCAGCAACCTCCAGGGCAGTCAAGAGACCCAGTACTTC. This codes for CASNLQGSQETQYF.

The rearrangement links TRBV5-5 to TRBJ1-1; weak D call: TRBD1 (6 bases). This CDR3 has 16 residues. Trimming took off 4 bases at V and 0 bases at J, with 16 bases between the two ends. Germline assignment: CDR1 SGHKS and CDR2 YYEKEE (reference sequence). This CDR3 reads CASSPYMTGMNTEAFF. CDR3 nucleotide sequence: TGTGCCAGCAGCCCGTATATGACAGGTATGAACACTGAAGCTTTCTTT.

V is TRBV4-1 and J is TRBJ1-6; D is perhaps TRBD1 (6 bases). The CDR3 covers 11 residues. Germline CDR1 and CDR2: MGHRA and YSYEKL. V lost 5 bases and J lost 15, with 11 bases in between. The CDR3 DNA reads TGCGCCAGCAGCGGGGGCCGGGTCCTCCACTTT. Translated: CASSGGRVLHF.

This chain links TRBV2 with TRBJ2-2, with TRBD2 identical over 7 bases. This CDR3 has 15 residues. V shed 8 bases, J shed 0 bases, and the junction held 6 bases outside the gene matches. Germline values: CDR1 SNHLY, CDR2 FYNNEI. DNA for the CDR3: TGTGCCAGCGTTCCCGGGACTACGAACACCGGGGAGCTGTTTTTT. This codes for CASVPGTTNTGELFF.

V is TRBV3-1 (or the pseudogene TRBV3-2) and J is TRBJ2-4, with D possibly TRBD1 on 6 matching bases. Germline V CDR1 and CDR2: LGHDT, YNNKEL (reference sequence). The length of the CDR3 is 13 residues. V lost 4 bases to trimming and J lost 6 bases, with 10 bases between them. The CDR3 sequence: CASSLQGRNIQYF. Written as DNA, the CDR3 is TGTGCCAGCAGCCTACAGGGACGAAACATTCAGTACTTC.

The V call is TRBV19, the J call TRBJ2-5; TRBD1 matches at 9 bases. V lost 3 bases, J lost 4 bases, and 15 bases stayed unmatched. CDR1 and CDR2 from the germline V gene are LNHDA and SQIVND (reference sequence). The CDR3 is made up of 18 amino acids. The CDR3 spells CASSMVTGTGIGRETQYF. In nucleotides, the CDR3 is TGTGCCAGTAGTATGGTGACCGGGACAGGGATTGGGCGAGAGACCCAGTACTTC.

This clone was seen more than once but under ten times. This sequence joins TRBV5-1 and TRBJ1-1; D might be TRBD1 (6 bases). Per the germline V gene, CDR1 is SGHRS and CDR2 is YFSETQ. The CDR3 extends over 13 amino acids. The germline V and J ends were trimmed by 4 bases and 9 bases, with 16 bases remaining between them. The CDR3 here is CASSLWDIGKAFF. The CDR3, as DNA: TGCGCCAGCAGCCTCTGGGACATTGGGAAAGCTTTCTTT. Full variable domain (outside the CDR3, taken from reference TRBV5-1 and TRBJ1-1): KAGVTQTPRYLIKTRGQQVTLSCSPISGHRSVSWYQQTPGQGLQFLFEYFSETQRNKGNFPGRFSGRQFSNSRSEMNVSTLELGDSALYLCASSLWDIGKAFFGQGTRLTVV.

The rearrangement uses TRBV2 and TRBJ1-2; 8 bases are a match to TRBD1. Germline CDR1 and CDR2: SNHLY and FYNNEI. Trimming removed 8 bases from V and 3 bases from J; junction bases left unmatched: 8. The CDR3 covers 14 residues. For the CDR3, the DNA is TGTGCCAGCCGCAGGACAGGGATGTACTATGGCTACACCTTC. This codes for CASRRTGMYYGYTF.

CDR3 amino acids: CASSNRALEKLFF. CDR3 bases: TGTGCCAGTAGTAACAGGGCTCTTGAAAAACTGTTTTTT. V gene TRBV19 combines with J gene TRBJ1-4; D is possibly TRBD1 (6 bases). Germline V gene sequence: CDR1 LNHDA, CDR2 SQIVND (reference sequence). V was shortened by 4 bases and J by 7 bases, with 10 bases between the two germline ends. This CDR3 region has 13 residues.

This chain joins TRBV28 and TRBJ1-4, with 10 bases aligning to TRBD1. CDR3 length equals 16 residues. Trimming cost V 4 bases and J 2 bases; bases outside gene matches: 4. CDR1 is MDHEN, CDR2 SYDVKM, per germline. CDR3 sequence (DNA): TGTGCCAGCAGTTCGACAGGGGGCGCGACTAATGAAAAACTGTTTTTT. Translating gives CASSSTGGATNEKLFF.

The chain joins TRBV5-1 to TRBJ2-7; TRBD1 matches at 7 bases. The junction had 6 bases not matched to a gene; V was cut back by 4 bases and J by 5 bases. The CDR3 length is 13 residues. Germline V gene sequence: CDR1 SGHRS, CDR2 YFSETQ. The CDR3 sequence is CASSLGQSNEQYF. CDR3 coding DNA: TGCGCCAGCAGCCTGGGACAGTCCAACGAGCAGTACTTC.